This TCR beta chain derives from a study of technical replicates of blood from a few donors. Germline CDR1 SGDLS, CDR2 YYNGEE. Losses at the gene ends were 0 bases for V and 7 bases for J; bases not matched to a gene: 5. This CDR3 is 15 amino acids long. Clones were sequenced by immunoSEQ multiplex PCR, and TCRdb holds only the in-frame ones, with some missing. The table shows about 82,000 clones, with nearly 96% occurring only once. This sequence was found in a human donor in good health. The sequencing input was T cells isolated from PBMCs. The chain carries TRBV9 and TRBJ2-3; 10 bases are shared with TRBD2. CDR3 in DNA: TGTGCCAGCAGCGTAGACGCTAGCGGGAGTAATACGCAGTATTTT. Its protein is CASSVDASGSNTQYF.